One sample yielded the 22 T cell receptor beta chains listed below, sequenced in a study of beta chain features in type 1 diabetes. Study-wide points: All four CD4+ subsets of Type 1 diabetes patients contained TCRB CDR3s that were moderately but significantly shorter.

Their antigens remain unidentified. Investigators reverse transcribed all isolated RNA, so they sequenced expressed TCRB transcripts. The protocol was immunoSEQ multiplex PCR, while the TCRdb copy is restricted to in-frame clones and leaves out a portion. Of 250,000 to 300,000 clones listed, over 11% were seen once; the top ten hold more than 0.015%. Sequenced sample: naive CD4+ T cells from blood. The receptors originated from a man aged 25 to 40 with type 1 diabetes.

This clone appeared a few times. This chain links TRBV25-1 with TRBJ2-2, with D perhaps matching TRBD2 (6 bases). CDR1 is MGHDK, CDR2 SYGVNS, per germline. CDR3 length equals 16 residues. V lost 7 bases and J lost 3, with 18 bases in between. CDR3: CASTEGGRGDTGELFF. CDR3 in DNA: TGTGCCAGCACCGAAGGAGGGAGAGGCGACACCGGGGAGCTGTTTTTT.

This clone has a handful of counts. The chain has TRBV2 and TRBJ2-3, with 9 bases matching TRBD1. The V gene's germline CDR1 is SNHLY and CDR2 FYNNEI. The V and J ends lost 8 bases and 2 bases, in that order; junction bases with no gene match: 2. This CDR3 spans 13 amino acids. The CDR3 nucleotides read TGTGCCAGCCGGGACAGGGACACAGATACGCAGTATTTT. The encoded protein is CASRDRDTDTQYF. Using reference TRBV2 and TRBJ2-3 for the parts outside the CDR3, the full variable domain is EPEVTQTPSHQVTQMGQEVILRCVPISNHLYFYWYRQILGQKVEFLVSFYNNEISEKSEIFDDQFSVERPDGSNFTLKIRSTKLEDSAMYFCASRDRDTDTQYFGPGTRLTVL.

This clone occurred a few times. The gene calls are TRBV29-1 and TRBJ2-5; 11 bases agree with TRBD2. The CDR3 is 14 residues long. Germline V gives CDR1 SQVTM, CDR2 ANQGSEA. V gave up 6 bases and J gave up 1 base; unmatched junction bases: 4. CDR3 nucleotides: TGCAGCGTATATGGACTAGCGGGCCAAGAGACCCAGTACTTC. Residues: CSVYGLAGQETQYF.

This clone was detected a few times. The chain combines TRBV19 with TRBJ1-5; the D gene is possibly TRBD1 (5 bases). CDR1 LNHDA and CDR2 SQIVND come from the germline V gene (reference sequence). There are 12 residues in the CDR3. V dropped 5 bases and J dropped 7 bases, with 9 bases sitting between them. The CDR3 DNA is TGTGCCAGTAGTCGGGGGATCCAGCCCCAGCATTTT. Translated, it gives CASSRGIQPQHF.

The V gene is TRBV29-1, the J gene TRBJ2-5; 11 bases map to TRBD2. The V gene end was trimmed by 3 bases and the J gene end by 4 bases; junction bases not matched to a gene: 4. Germline V CDR1 and CDR2: SQVTM, ANQGSEA. This CDR3 spans 14 amino acids. CDR3 sequence: CSVDTSGRLETQYF. For the CDR3, the DNA is TGCAGCGTTGATACTAGCGGGAGATTAGAGACCCAGTACTTC.

The chain is built from TRBV7-7 and TRBJ2-1; the D gene is possibly TRBD2 (5 bases). The CDR3 extends over 13 amino acids. V was cut by 2 bases and J by 9 bases, with 11 bases left in between. The V gene's germline CDR1 is SSHAT and CDR2 FNYEAQ (reference sequence). CDR3 bases: TGTGCCAGCAGCTTAACAGATGGGAGTGAGCAGTTCTTC. It encodes CASSLTDGSEQFF.

Concerning this clone: Other DNA sequences in the same sample also yield this CDR3. This chain uses TRBV9 with TRBJ2-3, with D tentatively TRBD2 (6 bases). This CDR3 is built from 15 residues. Germline CDR1 is SGDLS and CDR2 is YYNGEE. The V and J ends lost 3 bases and 0 bases respectively, with 11 bases between them. This chain's CDR3 is CASSAAGGSTDTQYF. The CDR3 nucleotides read TGTGCCAGCAGCGCCGCCGGAGGGAGCACAGATACGCAGTATTTT. The full variable domain, with the rest looked up from reference TRBV9 and TRBJ2-3, is DSGVTQTPKHLITATGQRVTLRCSPRSGDLSVYWYQQSLDQGLQFLIQYYNGEERAKGNILERFSAQQFPDLHSELNLSSLELGDSALYFCASSAAGGSTDTQYFGPGTRLTVL.

The chain employs TRBV11-2 and TRBJ1-5; 9 nucleotides match TRBD1. In germline, CDR1 is SGHAT, CDR2 FQNNGV. This CDR3 has 12 amino acids. V dropped 3 bases and J dropped 12; count of bases not matched to a gene: 3. The CDR3 protein is CASSLGQGRQHF. In DNA, the CDR3 is TGTGCCAGCAGCTTGGGACAGGGCCGCCAGCATTTT.

There are a few counts of this clone. This chain joins TRBV28 and TRBJ1-1, with D maybe TRBD1 (5 bases). V shed 6 bases and J shed 1 base, with 15 bases lying between them. The CDR3 has 15 residues. Germline V gene lookup returns CDR1 MDHEN and CDR2 SYDVKM. The CDR3 is CASSNRIQGNTEAFF. The CDR3 nucleotides read TGTGCCAGCAGCAACCGCATCCAGGGGAACACTGAAGCTTTCTTT.

This chain uses TRBV28 with TRBJ2-7; the D is unclear. The CDR3 runs 11 residues. Germline V lookup: CDR1 MDHEN, CDR2 SYDVKM. V was clipped by 8 bases and J by 3 bases, with 8 bases between them. CDR3 bases: TGTGCCAGCCGCAGTTTCTACGAGCAGTACTTC. As protein: CASRSFYEQYF.

The rearrangement joins TRBV9 to TRBJ2-7; weak D call: TRBD2 (5 bases). This CDR3 has 15 amino acids. CDR1 and CDR2 (germline): SGDLS, YYNGEE. V was clipped by 0 bases and J by 7 bases, with 17 bases between them. The CDR3 spells CASSVEGLAIGEQYF. DNA of the CDR3: TGTGCCAGCAGCGTAGAAGGACTGGCAATAGGGGAGCAGTACTTC.

The chain links TRBV25-1 to TRBJ1-2; no reliable D call. Per germline, CDR1 MGHDK and CDR2 SYGVNS. This CDR3 contains 15 residues. V lost 3 bases to trimming and J lost 5 bases, with 16 bases between them. The CDR3 region is CASSDWNRATYGYTF. The CDR3 region has the DNA TGTGCCAGCAGTGACTGGAACAGAGCAACTTATGGCTACACCTTC.

The V call is TRBV7-9, the J call TRBJ1-3; D uncertain. V was pared by 3 bases and J by 0 bases, with 9 bases between. The CDR3 has 15 amino acids. The germline CDR1 and CDR2 sequences are SEHNR and FQNEAQ (reference sequence). CDR3 bases: TGTGCCAGCAGCTTCCCGGGAAGCTCTGGAAACACCATATATTTT. This translates into CASSFPGSSGNTIYF.

The sample holds a few counts of this clone. The J gene is TRBJ2-1, the V gene TRBV11-2; D is possibly TRBD1 (6 bases). Germline CDR1 reads SGHAT; CDR2 reads FQNNGV. The CDR3 is 14 amino acids. V was trimmed by 5 bases and J by 3 bases, leaving 11 bases between them. CDR3 loop: CASSPRTVYNEQFF. The CDR3 nucleotides are TGTGCCAGCAGCCCTCGGACAGTCTACAATGAGCAGTTCTTC.

On this clone: The junction differs from germline at one of its ends, possibly a read error. This chain links TRBV2 with TRBJ2-7; D is unclear. Germline loops: CDR1 SNHLY, CDR2 FYNNEI. The CDR3 extends over 11 amino acids. In DNA, the CDR3 is TGTGCCAGCAGTGTACACGAGGCAATGGACTTC. This encodes CASSVHEAMDF.

The table lists this clone with a few counts. The chain carries TRBV5-1 and TRBJ2-7, with 7 bases matching TRBD2. Per germline, CDR1 SGHRS and CDR2 YFSETQ. The CDR3 is 16 amino acids. The trim removed 1 base at V and 1 base at J, leaving 8 bases unmatched. CDR3 nucleotides: TGCGCCAGCAGCTTGTCGGCCCAGCGGGATTCCTACGAGCAGTACTTC. Amino acids: CASSLSAQRDSYEQYF.

This clone showed up just a few times. The rearrangement links TRBV28 to TRBJ2-2; 8 nucleotides align to TRBD1. J was trimmed by 0 bases and V by 7 bases; bases with no gene match: 4. The CDR3 has 15 amino acids. The germline V gene encodes CDR1 MDHEN and CDR2 SYDVKM. DNA of the CDR3: TGTGCCAGCACGCCGACAGGGGCGAACACCGGGGAGCTGTTTTTT. Translation: CASTPTGANTGELFF.

This rearrangement joins TRBV9 to TRBJ2-3, with D possibly matching TRBD1 (6 bases). The germline V gene has CDR1 SGDLS and CDR2 YYNGEE. The CDR3 covers 15 residues. Trimming cost V 1 base and J 2 bases, with 11 bases left between them. The CDR3 bases are TGTGCCAGCAGCGTAATAGGACAGAACACAGATACGCAGTATTTT. Amino acid sequence: CASSVIGQNTDTQYF. Full variable domain (outside the CDR3, taken from reference TRBV9 and TRBJ2-3): DSGVTQTPKHLITATGQRVTLRCSPRSGDLSVYWYQQSLDQGLQFLIQYYNGEERAKGNILERFSAQQFPDLHSELNLSSLELGDSALYFCASSVIGQNTDTQYFGPGTRLTVL.

The V gene is TRBV7-9, the J gene TRBJ1-2; TRBD1 matches at 8 bases. Trimming removed 5 bases from V and 4 bases from J; junction bases left unmatched: 12. CDR1 and CDR2 (germline): SEHNR, FQNEAQ (reference sequence). This CDR3 comprises 16 residues. The CDR3 here is CASSVIRDRNSYGYTF. The CDR3 DNA follows: TGTGCCAGCAGCGTGATCCGGGACAGGAACAGCTATGGCTACACCTTC. The full variable domain, completed using reference TRBV7-9 and TRBJ1-2, is DTGVSQNPRHKITKRGQNVTFRCDPISEHNRLYWYRQTLGQGPEFLTYFQNEAQLEKSRLLSDRFSAERPKGSFSTLEIQRTEQGDSAMYLCASSVIRDRNSYGYTFGSGTRLTVV.

The V call is TRBV7-7, the J call TRBJ2-2; D unclear. This CDR3 has 13 amino acids. Looked up from germline, CDR1 is SSHAT and CDR2 is FNYEAQ (reference sequence). Between the trimmed V and J ends, which lost 1 base and 7 bases, there was a span of 7 bases. The CDR3 bases are TGTGCCAGCAGCTTAGACAGTTACGGGGAGCTGTTTTTT. Amino acid sequence: CASSLDSYGELFF.

This rearrangement joins TRBV2 to TRBJ2-4, with D uncertain. Per the germline V gene, CDR1 is SNHLY and CDR2 is FYNNEI. Trimming took 0 bases from V and 0 from J, leaving 3 bases between them. CDR3 size: 14 residues. CDR3 coding DNA: TGTGCCAGCAGTGAAGCCAGAGCCAAAAACATTCAGTACTTC. This encodes CASSEARAKNIQYF. The entire variable domain, with the rest obtained from reference TRBV2 and TRBJ2-4, is as follows: EPEVTQTPSHQVTQMGQEVILRCVPISNHLYFYWYRQILGQKVEFLVSFYNNEISEKSEIFDDQFSVERPDGSNFTLKIRSTKLEDSAMYFCASSEARAKNIQYFGAGTRLSVL.

The gene calls are TRBV11-2 and TRBJ2-3, with a tentative D call TRBD2 (6 bases). The CDR3 is 15 residues long. Trimming removed 2 bases at V and 0 bases at J, with 9 bases between. CDR1 and CDR2 (germline): SGHAT, FQNNGV. The CDR3 is CASSLWEVSTDTQYF. CDR3 bases: TGTGCCAGCAGCTTATGGGAGGTCAGCACAGATACGCAGTATTTT. Together with reference TRBV11-2 and TRBJ2-3, the CDR3 gives the full variable domain: EAGVAQSPRYKIIEKRQSVAFWCNPISGHATLYWYQQILGQGPKLLIQFQNNGVVDDSQLPKDRFSAERLKGVDSTLKIQPAKLEDSAVYLCASSLWEVSTDTQYFGPGTRLTVL.